This TCR beta chain was retrieved from a study of shared clonotypes between healthy human individuals. General observations from the study: The diversity represented, both genetic and in exposure history, was limited by few donors.

Only Caucasian adults living in Nashville, Tennessee served as donors. Libraries were prepared by immunoSEQ multiplex PCR; TCRdb keeps only in-frame clonotypes and omits some of them. The profile shows fewer than 650,000 clones, around three quarters of them singletons. With regard to this clone: Its antigen remains unidentified.

The receptor was derived from a woman aged 40 to 50 in good health. Some clones in this sample may be carry-over from other donors' samples. What was sequenced was PBMCs.

CDR3 region: CAGGGGGSTDTQYF. For the CDR3, the DNA is TGTGCCGGGGGGGGCGGCGGAAGCACAGATACGCAGTATTTT. V usage is TRBV5-8 and J usage is TRBJ2-3; weak D call: TRBD2 (7 bases). CDR1 and CDR2 (germline): SGHTS, YDEGEE. V was trimmed by 10 bases and J by 0 bases, leaving 15 bases between them. The CDR3 sequence is 14 residues long.